This T cell receptor (beta chain) was documented in a study of blood T cells in healthy people across ages. General study results and limits: Compared with aged donors, long-lived donors showed fewer expanded clones, suggesting selection.

The authors ran a second PCR of roughly 6 to 12 cycles using a sample-barcoded 5' primer and a J-beta primer mix. Each sample yielded at least 3 million CDR3-containing paired-end reads. TCRdb fed the 5' RACE reads into MiXCR, producing one record per CDR3 protein. This table holds roughly 800,000 distinct CDR3 sequences, roughly 60% found once. Every sample had a minimum of 6.5 million PBMCs isolated. Germline loops: CDR1 MGHDK, CDR2 SYGVNS. The length of the CDR3 is 13 residues. This clonotype has more than one count but fewer than ten. The antigen is not known. This sequence originates from a man in his thirties or forties in good health. The rearrangement links TRBV25-1 to TRBJ2-1; no reliable D call. The J call may be mistaken, given a closer DNA end match to TRBJ2-7. Specimen: blood. The chain's CDR3 is CASSIVGYNEQYF. In nucleotides, the CDR3 is TGTGCCAGCAGTATAGTGGGCTACAATGAGCAGTACTTC.